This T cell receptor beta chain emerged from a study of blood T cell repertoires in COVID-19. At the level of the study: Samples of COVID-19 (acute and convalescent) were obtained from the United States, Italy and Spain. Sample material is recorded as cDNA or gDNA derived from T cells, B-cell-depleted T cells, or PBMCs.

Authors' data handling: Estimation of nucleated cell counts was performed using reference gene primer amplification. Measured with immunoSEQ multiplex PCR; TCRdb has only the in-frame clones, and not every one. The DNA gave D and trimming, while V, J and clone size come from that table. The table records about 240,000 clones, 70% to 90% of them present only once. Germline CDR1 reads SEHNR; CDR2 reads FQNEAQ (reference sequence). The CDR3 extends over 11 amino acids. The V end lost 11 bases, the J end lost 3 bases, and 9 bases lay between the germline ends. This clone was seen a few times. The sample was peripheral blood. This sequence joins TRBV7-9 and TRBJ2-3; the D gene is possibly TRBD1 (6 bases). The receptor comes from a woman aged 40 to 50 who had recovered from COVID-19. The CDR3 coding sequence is TGTGCCCAGGGGTGGACAGATACGCAGTATTTT. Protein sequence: CAQGWTDTQYF.